A single sample gave rise to the 18 T cell receptor beta chains below, sequenced in a study of blood T cell repertoires in COVID-19. The table came from immunoSEQ multiplex PCR; TCRdb's copy has only in-frame clones and leaves some out. This repertoire shows around 300,000 clones, 70% to 90% found once; its top ten account for over 5.5%. The sequenced material came from peripheral blood. The receptors come from a woman between 45 and 65 years old with COVID-19, enrolled during active disease.

The chain combines TRBV18 with TRBJ2-4, with D possibly TRBD2 on 5 matching bases. V was pared by 4 bases and J by 3 bases, with 16 bases between. The V gene's germline CDR1 is KGHSH and CDR2 LQKENI. The CDR3 loop spans 16 amino acids. Written as DNA, the CDR3 is TGTGCCAGCTCACTCCTTCCCCGGGAAGGCAAAAACATTCAGTACTTC. It yields the protein CASSLLPREGKNIQYF.

This chain connects TRBV27 to TRBJ1-1; 8 bases fit TRBD1. The CDR3 is 15 residues long. CDR1 MNHEY and CDR2 SMNVEV come from the germline V gene (reference sequence). Losses at the gene ends were 7 bases for V and 6 bases for J; bases not matched to a gene: 13. CDR3 coding DNA: TGTGCCAGCACCCATACCGGGACAGGAGCCCCTGAAGCTTTCTTT. Residues: CASTHTGTGAPEAFF.

V usage is TRBV7-2 and J usage is TRBJ2-7; perhaps TRBD1 as D (6 bases). CDR1 is SGHTA, CDR2 FQGNSA, per germline. The CDR3 covers 15 residues. V lost 3 bases and J 5 bases, leaving 17 bases between the germline ends. Here the CDR3 DNA reads TGTGCCAGCAGCTTCCTGGACAGACGCAACCACGAGCAGTACTTC. Its protein is CASSFLDRRNHEQYF. Full variable domain (outside the CDR3, taken from reference TRBV7-2 and TRBJ2-7): GAGVSQSPSNKVTEKGKDVELRCDPISGHTALYWYRQSLGQGLEFLIYFQGNSAPDKSGLPSDRFSAERTGGSVSTLTIQRTQQEDSAVYLCASSFLDRRNHEQYFGPGTRLTVT.

V gene TRBV6-5 combines with J gene TRBJ2-7; 10 nucleotides agree with TRBD1. CDR1 is MNHEY, CDR2 SVGAGI, per germline. Trimming took 5 bases from V and 3 from J; bases not matched to a gene: 7. This CDR3 region has 15 residues. CDR3 coding DNA: TGTGCCAGCAGTACCGGGACAGGGGTCCTCTACGAGCAGTACTTC. Translation gives CASSTGTGVLYEQYF.

The chain recombines TRBV12-3 or TRBV12-4 with TRBJ1-4, with D tentatively TRBD1 (6 bases). The CDR3 has 12 amino acids. V was clipped by 6 bases and J by 6 bases, with 8 bases between them. The CDR3 is CASRTGYEKLFF. DNA of the CDR3: TGTGCCAGCAGGACAGGCTATGAAAAACTGTTTTTT.

In its sample, this clone was seen a few times. J is TRBJ2-7 and V is TRBV25-1; a weak D match, TRBD1 (5 bases). The CDR3 totals 13 residues. Trimming stripped 3 bases from V and 6 bases from J, with 12 bases between. Germline-derived CDR1 and CDR2 are MGHDK and SYGVNS. The CDR3 here is CASSDRVIGEQYF. The CDR3 region has the DNA TGTGCCAGCAGTGACAGGGTCATAGGCGAGCAGTACTTC.

V and J are TRBV19 and TRBJ1-2, with D possibly TRBD1 on 6 matching bases. V lost 3 bases and J 8 bases, leaving 16 bases between the germline ends. Germline CDR1 LNHDA, CDR2 SQIVND (reference sequence). This CDR3 comprises 14 residues. The CDR3 spells CASSIDRSPLGYTF. Written as DNA, the CDR3 is TGTGCCAGTAGTATCGACAGGTCGCCCCTCGGCTACACCTTC. The whole variable domain, remainder taken from reference TRBV19 and TRBJ1-2, is DGGITQSPKYLFRKEGQNVTLSCEQNLNHDAMYWYRQDPGQGLRLIYYSQIVNDFQKGDIAEGYSVSREKKESFPLTVTSAQKNPTAFYLCASSIDRSPLGYTFGSGTRLTVV.

The CDR3: CASSLGGTDDGYTF. The DNA of the CDR3 is TGCGCCAGCAGCTTGGGGGGGACAGACGATGGCTACACCTTC. The chain joins TRBV5-1 to TRBJ1-2; TRBD1 matches at 7 bases. CDR3 length equals 14 residues. Germline V gives CDR1 SGHRS, CDR2 YFSETQ. V was pared by 0 bases and J by 6 bases, with 5 bases of the junction left unmatched.

J is TRBJ1-4 and V is TRBV30; the D gene is possibly TRBD1 (6 bases). This CDR3 region has 16 residues. V was pared by 5 bases and J by 2 bases, with 18 bases between. Germline V lookup: CDR1 GTSNPN, CDR2 SVGIG (reference sequence). The CDR3 sequence is CAWLTYRDRTNEKLFF. The DNA of the CDR3 is TGTGCCTGGCTGACCTACAGGGACCGGACTAATGAAAAACTGTTTTTT. Full variable domain (outside the CDR3, taken from reference TRBV30 and TRBJ1-4): SQTIHQWPATLVQPVGSPLSLECTVEGTSNPNLYWYRQAAGRGLQLLFYSVGIGQISSEVPQNLSASRPQDRQFILSSKKLLLSDSGFYLCAWLTYRDRTNEKLFFGSGTQLSVL.

In this sample, this clone turned up a few times. This CDR3 reads CASSQKGQAWGGYTF. DNA of the CDR3: TGTGCCAGCAGCCAAAAGGGACAGGCCTGGGGCGGCTACACCTTC. The chain employs TRBV3-1 (or the pseudogene TRBV3-2) and TRBJ1-2, with 8 positions matching TRBD1. Germline CDR1 and CDR2: LGHDT and YNNKEL (reference sequence). The ends lost 2 bases at V and 8 bases at J; junction bases unmatched: 10. The CDR3 spans 15 residues.

This clone has a handful of counts. J is TRBJ1-2 and V is TRBV7-9, with 7 bases fitting TRBD1. The CDR3 length is 15 residues. Germline V gene data show CDR1 as SEHNR and CDR2 as FQNEAQ (reference sequence). V shed 1 base, J shed 0 bases, and the junction held 2 bases outside the gene matches. The CDR3 protein is CASSLVGTANYGYTF. DNA of the CDR3: TGTGCCAGCAGCTTAGTTGGGACAGCTAACTATGGCTACACCTTC.

This chain joins TRBV18 and TRBJ1-1, with D uncertain. The CDR3 sequence is 13 residues long. The germline V gene encodes CDR1 KGHSH and CDR2 LQKENI. Deletions cut 7 bases from V and 0 bases from J, with 9 bases between. CDR3 coding DNA: TGTGCCAGCTTCCGGAGCATGAACACTGAAGCTTTCTTT. Translated: CASFRSMNTEAFF.

The rearrangement joins TRBV6-4 to TRBJ1-3; D not certain. The CDR3 is 13 amino acids. The germline V and J ends were trimmed by 4 bases and 4 bases, with 8 bases remaining between them. Germline V lookup: CDR1 MRHNA, CDR2 SNTAGT. The CDR3 is CASSVEVGNTIYF. The DNA of the CDR3 is TGTGCCAGCAGTGTAGAGGTCGGAAACACCATATATTTT.

A few counts support this clone. The chain carries TRBV2 and TRBJ1-5; 8 bases are shared with TRBD1. Germline CDR1 and CDR2: SNHLY and FYNNEI. The CDR3 has 15 residues. V shed 5 bases, J shed 7 bases, and the junction held 10 bases outside the gene matches. CDR3 coding DNA: TGTGCCAGCAGTAGCGGCAGGGGGCTATGGCAGCCCCAGCATTTT. This translates into CASSSGRGLWQPQHF.

This clone was counted a single time. The chain employs TRBV24-1 and TRBJ2-1; D is possibly TRBD1 (6 bases). V gave up 2 bases and J gave up 2 bases, with 12 bases separating them. Germline lookup yields CDR1 KGHDR and CDR2 SFDVKD. The CDR3 contains 16 residues. CDR3 nucleotides: TGTGCCACCAGTGATTCGACAGGACGAGCCTACAATGAGCAGTTCTTC. Protein sequence: CATSDSTGRAYNEQFF.

This chain connects TRBV9 to TRBJ2-3; D is possibly TRBD2 (5 bases). Germline V gene sequence: CDR1 SGDLS, CDR2 YYNGEE. There are 15 residues in the CDR3. Between the trimmed V and J ends, which lost 2 bases and 1 base, there was a span of 11 bases. The CDR3 nucleotides read TGTGCCAGCAGCGTCCGGGGAGTGGGCACAGATACGCAGTATTTT. Translation: CASSVRGVGTDTQYF. Full variable domain (rest looked up from reference TRBV9 and TRBJ2-3): DSGVTQTPKHLITATGQRVTLRCSPRSGDLSVYWYQQSLDQGLQFLIQYYNGEERAKGNILERFSAQQFPDLHSELNLSSLELGDSALYFCASSVRGVGTDTQYFGPGTRLTVL.

Only one count was recorded for this clone. The rearrangement links TRBV11-2 to TRBJ1-2; 7 bases align to TRBD1. CDR3 length equals 14 residues. Germline V CDR1 and CDR2: SGHAT, FQNNGV. Germline trimming cut 1 base from V and 7 bases from J; bases unmatched to any gene: 6. CDR3 sequence: CASSLAGDRAGYTF. The CDR3 DNA reads as TGTGCCAGCAGCTTAGCAGGTGACAGGGCTGGCTACACCTTC.

DNA of the CDR3: TGCACCAGCAGCCAAGGATGCGACAGGGTCTACAATGAGCAGTTCTTC. This encodes CTSSQGCDRVYNEQFF. The rearrangement links TRBV1 to TRBJ2-1; no check of the table's D call, TRBD1, against the DNA was made. TRBV1 is designated a pseudogene. The CDR3 loop spans 16 amino acids.